The 28 T cell receptor beta chains below all came from one sample that was sequenced in a study of blood T cell repertoires in COVID-19. Assay: immunoSEQ multiplex PCR; the TCRdb copy retains only in-frame clones and omits some. This sample carries roughly 410,000 clones, 70% to 90% of them seen once, and the ten largest clones take roughly 1.6%. Material for sequencing was peripheral blood. The receptors were sampled from a woman in her 40s with COVID-19, enrolled during active disease.

The chain employs TRBV6-4 and TRBJ2-4, with TRBD1 as a possible D gene (6 bases). The CDR3 loop spans 12 amino acids. Looked up from germline, CDR1 is MRHNA and CDR2 is SNTAGT. The V gene lost 2 bases and the J gene lost 15 bases, with 14 bases spanning the gap. CDR3 DNA sequence: TGTGCCAGCAGTGACGGGGCAGGGGTAGGGTACTTC. Protein sequence: CASSDGAGVGYF.

This rearrangement joins TRBV3-1 (or the pseudogene TRBV3-2) to TRBJ2-7; 8 positions agree with TRBD1. This CDR3 has 17 residues. Per the germline V gene, CDR1 is LGHDT and CDR2 is YNNKEL (reference sequence). The J segment lost 0 bases and the V segment lost 1 base, leaving 8 bases of the junction unmatched. The CDR3 reads CASSQVLTGTGSYEQYF. The CDR3 DNA follows: TGTGCCAGCAGCCAAGTGCTAACCGGGACAGGCTCCTACGAGCAGTACTTC.

The genes are TRBV6-5 and TRBJ1-2; possible D gene TRBD1, 5 bases. Germline CDR1 is MNHEY and CDR2 is SVGAGI. The CDR3 is 15 residues long. Trimming removed 8 bases from V and 0 bases from J, with 16 bases in between. This chain's CDR3 is CASGALRRSNYGYTF. The CDR3 region has the DNA TGTGCCAGCGGGGCCCTCAGACGTTCTAACTATGGCTACACCTTC.

V is TRBV25-1 and J is TRBJ2-1; 8 nucleotides agree with TRBD1. The germline V gene has CDR1 MGHDK and CDR2 SYGVNS. The CDR3 runs 17 residues. The V gene end was trimmed by 3 bases and the J gene end by 8 bases; junction bases not matched to a gene: 15. DNA for the CDR3: TGTGCCAGCAGTGACCCCTTCCGGGACAGGTTCGGCGATGAGCAGTTCTTC. Its protein is CASSDPFRDRFGDEQFF.

This clone was picked up one time. The chain employs TRBV6-2 or TRBV6-3 and TRBJ2-1, with D unclear. The germline V and J ends were trimmed by 3 bases and 0 bases, with 9 bases remaining between them. Per germline, CDR1 MNHEY and CDR2 SVGEGT. This CDR3 is 15 amino acids long. In DNA, the CDR3 is TGTGCCAGCAGTTATGCGGTCAGCTCCTACAATGAGCAGTTCTTC. Translation: CASSYAVSSYNEQFF.

The chain carries TRBV7-9 and TRBJ2-1; weak D call: TRBD1 (5 bases). Germline CDR1 and CDR2: SEHNR and FQNEAQ (reference sequence). This CDR3 has 18 residues. Trimming removed 4 bases at V and 5 bases at J, with 24 bases between. The CDR3: CASSSVRLRQGRDNEQFF. The CDR3 coding sequence is TGTGCCAGCAGCTCAGTAAGGCTGCGGCAGGGTAGGGACAATGAGCAGTTCTTC. The whole variable domain, filled in from reference TRBV7-9 and TRBJ2-1, reads DTGVSQNPRHKITKRGQNVTFRCDPISEHNRLYWYRQTLGQGPEFLTYFQNEAQLEKSRLLSDRFSAERPKGSFSTLEIQRTEQGDSAMYLCASSSVRLRQGRDNEQFFGPGTRLTVL.

This rearrangement joins TRBV7-9 to TRBJ1-6; D is perhaps TRBD1 (6 bases). This CDR3 has 15 amino acids. Trimming stripped 5 bases from V and 8 bases from J, with 16 bases between. The V gene's germline CDR1 is SEHNR and CDR2 FQNEAQ (reference sequence). Written as DNA, the CDR3 is TGTGCCAGCAGCCGCGGACAGTCTGGCGATTCACCCCTCCACTTT. Translation gives CASSRGQSGDSPLHF.

The chain joins TRBV6-4 to TRBJ1-2; TRBD1 aligns across 9 bases. V trimming: 8 bases; J trimming: 8 bases; junction bases outside the gene matches: 6. Per the germline V gene, CDR1 is MRHNA and CDR2 is SNTAGT. The CDR3 has 12 residues. CDR3 bases: TGTGCCAGCCAGGGACAGGGTCGCGGCTACACCTTC. Amino acid sequence: CASQGQGRGYTF.

CDR3 in amino acids: CASSYRTGSDYGYTF. Here the CDR3 DNA reads TGTGCCAGCAGCTATCGGACAGGGAGTGACTATGGCTACACCTTC. The V call is TRBV11-1, the J call TRBJ1-2; TRBD1 matches at 8 bases. V shed 4 bases and J 3 bases; nucleotides not matched to a gene: 7. Per the germline V gene, CDR1 is SGHAT and CDR2 is FQDESV (reference sequence). CDR3 length: 15 amino acids. Complete variable domain (other parts from reference TRBV11-1 and TRBJ1-2): EAEVAQSPRYKITEKSQAVAFWCDPISGHATLYWYRQILGQGPELLVQFQDESVVDDSQLPKDRFSAERLKGVDSTLKIQPAELGDSAMYLCASSYRTGSDYGYTFGSGTRLTVV.

The chain links TRBV7-6 to TRBJ2-5; possible D gene TRBD1, 5 bases. CDR1 and CDR2 from the germline V gene are SGHVS and FNYEAQ. The CDR3 has 18 amino acids. Trimming shortened V by 5 bases and J by 7 bases, and 29 bases separated the two germline ends. The CDR3 DNA follows: TGTGCCAGCAGCGTAAGGCCTCAGGTCTCTCCAGGGTCCGGGACCCAGTACTTC. Translated, it gives CASSVRPQVSPGSGTQYF.

The V call is TRBV11-2, the J call TRBJ2-3; TRBD2 agrees at 7 bases. This CDR3 region has 14 residues. The V gene's germline CDR1 is SGHAT and CDR2 FQNNGV. Losses at the gene ends were 3 bases for V and 4 bases for J; bases not matched to a gene: 4. The CDR3 reads CASSLGRGSDTQYF. CDR3 coding DNA: TGTGCCAGCAGCTTGGGGAGGGGATCAGATACGCAGTATTTT.

V is TRBV20-1 and J is TRBJ2-1; TRBD2 agrees at 11 bases. This CDR3 has 15 residues. The trim removed 3 bases at V and 2 bases at J, leaving 3 bases unmatched. Germline V gene lookup returns CDR1 DFQATT and CDR2 SNEGSKA (reference sequence). The CDR3: CSASSGRDTYNEQFF. In nucleotides, the CDR3 is TGCAGTGCTAGTAGCGGGAGGGATACCTACAATGAGCAGTTCTTC.

This chain uses TRBV10-1 with TRBJ2-2; 9 positions agree with TRBD1. After removal of 2 bases from V and 2 bases from J, the junction contained 6 bases not matched to a gene. The germline V gene has CDR1 WNHNN and CDR2 SYGVQD (reference sequence). The CDR3 runs to 17 residues. The CDR3 DNA sequence: TGCGCCAGCAGTGAGAGGGGACAGGGATGCAACACCGGGGAGCTGTTTTTT. Its protein is CASSERGQGCNTGELFF.

In its sample, this clone was seen once. The DNA for the CDR3 is TGTGCCACCCCACCATACAGACAGGGGAGCTACGAGCAGTACTTC. This translates into CATPPYRQGSYEQYF. This chain links TRBV24-1 with TRBJ2-7; 8 positions agree with TRBD1. There are 15 residues in the CDR3. V dropped 9 bases and J dropped 3; count of bases not matched to a gene: 12. The germline gives CDR1 KGHDR, CDR2 SFDVKD.

The chain is built from TRBV12-5 and TRBJ2-7; 11 bases line up with TRBD2. Trimming took 7 bases from V and 2 from J; bases not matched to a gene: 7. Germline CDR1 reads LGHNT; CDR2 reads FRNRAP. The CDR3 runs to 15 residues. The CDR3 sequence: CASVPGTSGPYEQYF. CDR3 DNA sequence: TGTGCTAGTGTCCCCGGGACTAGCGGCCCCTACGAGCAGTACTTC.

This chain uses TRBV27 with TRBJ1-4, with D perhaps matching TRBD1 (5 bases). The V and J ends lost 6 bases and 6 bases respectively, with 23 bases between them. This CDR3 contains 17 residues. CDR1 and CDR2 (germline): MNHEY, SMNVEV (reference sequence). The CDR3 is CASRPQVLRGTDEKLFF. CDR3 in DNA: TGTGCCAGCAGACCCCAAGTTTTGCGGGGGACTGATGAAAAACTGTTTTTT.

The J gene is TRBJ1-2, the V gene TRBV6-5; 7 nucleotides agree with TRBD1. The CDR3 extends over 12 amino acids. CDR1 is MNHEY and CDR2 is SVGAGI in the germline V gene. V lost 5 bases and J lost 7; bases outside the gene matches: 4. CDR3 bases: TGTGCCAGCAGTCGACAGGGAGGTGGCTACACCTTC. Protein sequence: CASSRQGGGYTF.

The chain uses TRBV19 and TRBJ1-2, with D perhaps matching TRBD1 (6 bases). The germline gives CDR1 LNHDA, CDR2 SQIVND (reference sequence). V was shortened by 11 bases and J by 3 bases, with 13 bases between the two germline ends. The CDR3 totals 12 residues. CDR3 amino acids: CAVYRVDYGYTF. For the CDR3, the DNA is TGTGCCGTTTACAGGGTTGACTATGGCTACACCTTC.

This rearrangement joins TRBV30 to TRBJ1-1; D not resolved. Trimming removed 0 bases from V and 4 bases from J, with 9 bases in between. CDR3 length: 13 amino acids. Germline V gene lookup returns CDR1 GTSNPN and CDR2 SVGIG (reference sequence). For the CDR3, the DNA is TGTGCCTGGAGTGTACAACAATCCACTGAAGCTTTCTTT. Its translation: CAWSVQQSTEAFF. Full variable domain (remainder filled in from reference TRBV30 and TRBJ1-1): SQTIHQWPATLVQPVGSPLSLECTVEGTSNPNLYWYRQAAGRGLQLLFYSVGIGQISSEVPQNLSASRPQDRQFILSSKKLLLSDSGFYLCAWSVQQSTEAFFGQGTRLTVV.

The V call is TRBV30, the J call TRBJ1-5, with 8 bases lining up with TRBD1. CDR1 is GTSNPN, CDR2 SVGIG, per germline (reference sequence). The CDR3 runs 15 residues. V was pared by 3 bases and J by 2 bases, with 6 bases of the junction left unmatched. CDR3 amino acids: CAWSETGVRNQPQHF. In DNA form, the CDR3 reads TGTGCCTGGAGCGAGACAGGGGTCCGCAATCAGCCCCAGCATTTT. Based on the CDR3 plus reference TRBV30 and TRBJ1-5, the full variable domain is SQTIHQWPATLVQPVGSPLSLECTVEGTSNPNLYWYRQAAGRGLQLLFYSVGIGQISSEVPQNLSASRPQDRQFILSSKKLLLSDSGFYLCAWSETGVRNQPQHFGDGTRLSIL.

This chain joins TRBV6-5 and TRBJ2-1; D unresolved. The CDR3 runs 15 residues. Germline V gene lookup returns CDR1 MNHEY and CDR2 SVGAGI. The V end lost 5 bases, the J end lost 0 bases, and 11 bases lay between the germline ends. In DNA, the CDR3 is TGTGCCAGCAGTCATACTCCGGTCTCCTACAATGAGCAGTTCTTC. This gives the protein CASSHTPVSYNEQFF.

The rearrangement joins TRBV10-3 to TRBJ1-2; tentatively, D is TRBD1 (6 bases). CDR1 is ENHRY, CDR2 SYGVKD, per germline. This CDR3 comprises 12 residues. V was trimmed by 11 bases and J by 5 bases, leaving 15 bases between them. The CDR3 DNA sequence: TGTGCCGCTCAGGGAAGGGGGTATGGCTACACCTTC. Amino acid sequence: CAAQGRGYGYTF.

This chain joins TRBV27 and TRBJ2-1; D unresolved. Between the trimmed V and J ends, which lost 7 bases and 1 base, there was a span of 17 bases. CDR1 MNHEY and CDR2 SMNVEV come from the germline V gene (reference sequence). The CDR3 consists of 16 residues. The CDR3 loop reads CASTVWATSSYNEQFF. The CDR3 region has the DNA TGTGCCAGCACAGTTTGGGCGACATCATCCTACAATGAGCAGTTCTTC.

V gene TRBV28 combines with J gene TRBJ1-1; D gene unclear. There are 14 residues in the CDR3. Trimming took off 3 bases at V and 4 bases at J, with 12 bases between the two ends. Germline values: CDR1 MDHEN, CDR2 SYDVKM. DNA of the CDR3: TGTGCCAGCAGTTTTTTCCCGGAGGGCACTGAAGCTTTCTTT. Protein sequence: CASSFFPEGTEAFF.

Worth noting for this clone: Distinct nucleotide sequences in the sample also encode this CDR3. V and J are TRBV28 and TRBJ1-5; a possible D gene is TRBD1 (6 bases). Trimming took off 6 bases at V and 4 bases at J, with 10 bases between the two ends. The CDR3 runs 13 residues. Germline CDR1 MDHEN, CDR2 SYDVKM. In DNA, the CDR3 is TGTGCCAGCAGGGACAGCCTTAATCAGCCCCAGCATTTT. It encodes CASRDSLNQPQHF.

The genes are TRBV7-2 and TRBJ1-5; a possible D gene is TRBD1 (6 bases). The CDR3 loop spans 17 amino acids. CDR1 is SGHTA, CDR2 FQGNSA, per germline. V was cut by 1 base and J by 0 bases, with 13 bases left in between. CDR3 in amino acids: CASSLEGVTYSNQPQHF. CDR3 coding DNA: TGTGCCAGCAGCTTAGAGGGGGTCACCTATAGCAATCAGCCCCAGCATTTT.

The chain combines TRBV2 with TRBJ2-1, with 10 bases aligning to TRBD2. Germline V lookup: CDR1 SNHLY, CDR2 FYNNEI. Trimming cost V 4 bases and J 15 bases; bases outside gene matches: 15. This CDR3 spans 15 amino acids. CDR3 amino acids: CASSVERNVAGGRFF. The DNA for the CDR3 is TGTGCCAGCAGTGTCGAACGGAATGTAGCGGGGGGTAGGTTCTTC.

The V gene is TRBV5-1, the J gene TRBJ1-2; the D gene is possibly TRBD1 (6 bases). The CDR3 consists of 15 residues. V lost 1 base to trimming and J lost 7 bases, with 17 bases between them. Germline values: CDR1 SGHRS, CDR2 YFSETQ. This CDR3 is CASSLFEGQGSGYTF. The CDR3 DNA follows: TGCGCCAGCAGCTTGTTCGAAGGGCAGGGGTCTGGCTACACCTTC.